The 28 T cell receptor beta chains reported below all come from one sample, sequenced in a study of cytomegalovirus exposure and HLA in healthy donors (dated by TCRdb to about 2017). Libraries were built with the immunoSEQ multiplex PCR assay. The multiplex PCR relied on a mix of 60 forward primers for TCR Vbeta segments and 13 reverse primers for TCR Jbeta segments. TCRdb limited this immuneACCESS table to in-frame rearrangements with V and J called. A share of clones is missing; checked studies link under half to unresolved V genes, and the rest is unexplained. For this sample the table gives 120,000 to 150,000 clones, of which about 80% were detected only once. Of the sample, 0.5% to 0.85% falls within the top ten clones. Sequenced input: PBMCs. The receptor set was obtained from a male donor in good health and CMV-seronegative.

The rearrangement links TRBV5-1 to TRBJ1-5; a weak D match, TRBD1 (6 bases). This CDR3 comprises 15 residues. Per germline, CDR1 SGHRS and CDR2 YFSETQ. Trimming cost V 4 bases and J 0 bases, with 11 bases left between them. The CDR3 nucleotides read TGCGCCAGCAGCCCAGGGGTTTATAGCAATCAGCCCCAGCATTTT. This sequence encodes CASSPGVYSNQPQHF.

On this clone: Other DNA sequences in this specimen translate into the identical CDR3. V usage is TRBV19 and J usage is TRBJ2-2; TRBD1 matches at 9 bases. CDR1 and CDR2 from the germline V gene are LNHDA and SQIVND (reference sequence). With V trimmed by 9 bases and J by 2 bases, 10 bases remained unmatched. CDR3 length: 16 amino acids. Written as DNA, the CDR3 is TGTGCCAGCCGTTTGTGGGGACAGGGTAACACCGGGGAGCTGTTTTTT. It is translated as CASRLWGQGNTGELFF.

The chain is built from TRBV18 and TRBJ2-7; D gene ambiguous. V was pared by 6 bases and J by 0 bases, with 15 bases between. CDR1 and CDR2 (germline): KGHSH, LQKENI. This CDR3 region has 15 residues. The CDR3 spells CASSPVGSSSYEQYF. CDR3 in DNA: TGTGCCAGCTCGCCCGTCGGGTCCTCCTCCTACGAGCAGTACTTC.

This rearrangement joins TRBV4-3 to TRBJ1-2; D is undetermined. Per the germline V gene, CDR1 is LGHNA and CDR2 is YSLEER. CDR3 size: 14 residues. V lost 1 base, J lost 2 bases, and 8 bases lay in between. CDR3 residues: CASSQAERNYGYTF. CDR3 nucleotide sequence: TGCGCCAGCAGCCAAGCCGAGAGGAACTATGGCTACACCTTC.

The chain combines TRBV6-4 with TRBJ1-2; the D is unclear. Trimming cost V 3 bases and J 7 bases, with 18 bases left between them. This CDR3 comprises 15 residues. CDR1 is MRHNA, CDR2 SNTAGT, per germline. CDR3 in amino acids: CASSDGVEGRSGYTF. The CDR3 nucleotides are TGTGCCAGCAGTGATGGGGTAGAAGGGAGGAGTGGCTACACCTTC.

The V and J genes are TRBV7-9 and TRBJ1-1; a weak D match, TRBD1 (6 bases). The V and J ends lost 10 bases and 7 bases respectively, with 16 bases between them. CDR3 size: 12 residues. Germline V gives CDR1 SEHNR, CDR2 FQNEAQ (reference sequence). The DNA of the CDR3 is TGTGCCAACTCGGACAGCTTGAATGAAGCTTTCTTT. As protein: CANSDSLNEAFF.

This sequence joins TRBV30 and TRBJ2-7; D might be TRBD2 (5 bases). The CDR3 runs 14 residues. Germline V gene data show CDR1 as GTSNPN and CDR2 as SVGIG (reference sequence). Deletions cut 2 bases from V and 3 bases from J, with 14 bases between. CDR3 amino acids: CAWSPRTGYYEQYF. DNA for the CDR3: TGTGCCTGGAGTCCTCGGACGGGATACTACGAGCAGTACTTC.

This chain links TRBV5-1 with TRBJ2-5, with 8 bases identical to TRBD1. This CDR3 comprises 15 residues. J was trimmed by 3 bases and V by 0 bases; bases with no gene match: 4. Germline CDR1 and CDR2: SGHRS and YFSETQ. This CDR3 reads CASSLDGTGEETQYF. In DNA, the CDR3 is TGCGCCAGCAGCTTGGACGGGACAGGAGAAGAGACCCAGTACTTC.

The chain recombines TRBV13 with TRBJ1-1, with 7 bases identical to TRBD1. Per the germline V gene, CDR1 is PRHDT and CDR2 is FYEKMQ (reference sequence). The CDR3 loop spans 15 amino acids. The V segment lost 5 bases and the J segment 3 bases; nucleotides outside the gene matches: 9. CDR3 region: CASSLLDRADTEAFF. The CDR3 region has the DNA TGTGCCAGCAGCCTCTTAGACAGGGCGGACACTGAAGCTTTCTTT.

The rearrangement links TRBV5-1 to TRBJ2-7; the match to TRBD1 covers 12 bases. Germline V gene lookup returns CDR1 SGHRS and CDR2 YFSETQ. V was pared by 4 bases and J by 4 bases, with 6 bases of the junction left unmatched. This CDR3 has 15 residues. CDR3 coding DNA: TGCGCCAGCAGCCCGGGGACAGGGGGCTTATACGAGCAGTACTTC. This sequence encodes CASSPGTGGLYEQYF.

This chain joins TRBV11-3 and TRBJ1-6, with 7 bases matching TRBD1. The V gene end was trimmed by 4 bases and the J gene end by 7 bases; junction bases not matched to a gene: 4. CDR1 is SGHNT, CDR2 YENEEA, per germline. The CDR3 is 14 amino acids. Here the CDR3 DNA reads TGTGCCAGCAGCTCCGGGACAGTAAATTCACCCCTCCACTTT. Protein: CASSSGTVNSPLHF.

V usage is TRBV5-1 and J usage is TRBJ2-1; 9 bases are shared with TRBD1. The CDR3 has 16 residues. From germline, CDR1 is SGHRS and CDR2 YFSETQ. V was pared by 4 bases and J by 9 bases, with 14 bases of the junction left unmatched. CDR3 coding DNA: TGCGCCAGCAGCACGTCGCCCGGGACAGGGTCGGGTGAGCAGTTCTTC. This gives the protein CASSTSPGTGSGEQFF.

V gene TRBV27 combines with J gene TRBJ1-2, with D maybe TRBD1 (6 bases). The CDR3 sequence is 15 residues long. With 0 bases removed from V and 4 bases from J, the gap between germline ends came to 12 bases. The V gene's germline CDR1 is MNHEY and CDR2 SMNVEV (reference sequence). CDR3 DNA sequence: TGTGCCAGCAGTTTATCGGGGGGGCGGCCCTATGGCTACACCTTC. This translates into CASSLSGGRPYGYTF.

The CDR3 protein is CAWSVLRDNEQFF. CDR3 sequence (DNA): TGTGCCTGGAGTGTACTTCGGGACAATGAGCAGTTCTTC. The rearrangement links TRBV30 to TRBJ2-1; D is unclear. This CDR3 has 13 residues. The V end lost 0 bases, the J end lost 5 bases, and 8 bases lay between the germline ends. CDR1 is GTSNPN, CDR2 SVGIG, per germline (reference sequence). The entire variable domain, with the rest obtained from reference TRBV30 and TRBJ2-1, is as follows: SQTIHQWPATLVQPVGSPLSLECTVEGTSNPNLYWYRQAAGRGLQLLFYSVGIGQISSEVPQNLSASRPQDRQFILSSKKLLLSDSGFYLCAWSVLRDNEQFFGPGTRLTVL.

This clone was recorded a few times. V usage is TRBV27 and J usage is TRBJ1-2; D is unclear. V was shortened by 5 bases and J by 8 bases, with 21 bases between the two germline ends. Germline CDR1 and CDR2: MNHEY and SMNVEV (reference sequence). The CDR3 has 15 residues. As DNA, the CDR3 is TGTGCCAGCAGTCTACGGAGCAGTTCTCGCTGGGGCTACACCTTC. This encodes CASSLRSSSRWGYTF.

The chain uses TRBV19 and TRBJ1-2; perhaps TRBD1 as D (6 bases). Trimming took off 8 bases at V and 4 bases at J, with 14 bases between the two ends. The CDR3 runs 13 residues. CDR1 and CDR2 from the germline V gene are LNHDA and SQIVND (reference sequence). Here the CDR3 DNA reads TGTGCCAGTGGCAGGGGCGGTAGCTATGGCTACACCTTC. Amino acid sequence: CASGRGGSYGYTF.

V is TRBV5-1 and J is TRBJ2-5; D call uncertain. Germline-derived CDR1 and CDR2 are SGHRS and YFSETQ. V was pared by 2 bases and J by 0 bases, with 5 bases between. CDR3 length equals 13 residues. The CDR3 DNA reads TGCGCCAGCAGCTTCCAGGACCAAGAGACCCAGTACTTC. This translates into CASSFQDQETQYF. Full variable domain (missing parts from reference TRBV5-1 and TRBJ2-5): KAGVTQTPRYLIKTRGQQVTLSCSPISGHRSVSWYQQTPGQGLQFLFEYFSETQRNKGNFPGRFSGRQFSNSRSEMNVSTLELGDSALYLCASSFQDQETQYFGPGTRLLVL.

The sample holds one count of this clone. J is TRBJ2-3 and V is TRBV11-2; TRBD1 agrees at 9 bases. CDR1 is SGHAT, CDR2 FQNNGV, per germline. Trimming cost V 1 base and J 2 bases; bases outside gene matches: 10. This CDR3 has 18 residues. CDR3 in DNA: TGTGCCAGCAGCTTAGCAGGTCGGACAGGGGTGGTCACAGATACGCAGTATTTT. Protein: CASSLAGRTGVVTDTQYF. The full variable domain, completed using reference TRBV11-2 and TRBJ2-3, is EAGVAQSPRYKIIEKRQSVAFWCNPISGHATLYWYQQILGQGPKLLIQFQNNGVVDDSQLPKDRFSAERLKGVDSTLKIQPAKLEDSAVYLCASSLAGRTGVVTDTQYFGPGTRLTVL.

This clone was recorded only once. The chain uses TRBV10-3 and TRBJ2-7; TRBD1 agrees at 8 bases. This CDR3 spans 14 amino acids. Germline V lookup: CDR1 ENHRY, CDR2 SYGVKD. Trimming at V came to 8 bases and at J to 0 bases, leaving 6 bases not matched to a gene. The CDR3 bases are TGTGCCATCGCGCGGGACAGGTTCTCCTACGAGCAGTACTTC. Its translation is CAIARDRFSYEQYF.

The rearrangement uses TRBV27 and TRBJ2-7, with 7 bases matching TRBD2. Trimming cost V 1 base and J 5 bases; bases outside gene matches: 14. Germline CDR1 is MNHEY and CDR2 is SMNVEV (reference sequence). This CDR3 comprises 17 residues. The CDR3 reads CASSLYSPGEGYHEQYF. Written as DNA, the CDR3 is TGTGCCAGCAGTTTATACTCCCCTGGGGAGGGTTATCACGAGCAGTACTTC.

This chain joins TRBV7-9 and TRBJ2-5; D call uncertain. The tail of the sequence fits TRBJ2-7 better, so the J call may be wrong. CDR3 length: 13 amino acids. The V gene's germline CDR1 is SEHNR and CDR2 FQNEAQ (reference sequence). Written as DNA, the CDR3 is TGTGCCAGCAGCTCAACGAGCTCCTACGAGCAGTACTTC. It specifies CASSSTSSYEQYF.

This clone was detected a few times. V and J are TRBV5-4 and TRBJ2-1; 8 bases are shared with TRBD1. With V trimmed by 3 bases and J by 6 bases, 2 bases remained unmatched. The germline V gene has CDR1 SGHNT and CDR2 YYREEE (reference sequence). This CDR3 comprises 13 residues. CDR3 residues: CASSSTGGNEQFF. DNA for the CDR3: TGTGCCAGCAGCTCTACAGGGGGCAATGAGCAGTTCTTC.

This clone was found a few times. The gene calls are TRBV2 and TRBJ1-3; D may be TRBD1 (5 bases). CDR1 and CDR2 from the germline V gene are SNHLY and FYNNEI. The CDR3 consists of 12 residues. The V gene lost 2 bases and the J gene lost 9 bases, with 8 bases spanning the gap. CDR3 sequence: CASSERGVTIYF. DNA for the CDR3: TGTGCCAGCAGTGAAAGGGGCGTCACCATATATTTT.

The J gene is TRBJ2-3, the V gene TRBV11-2; 8 bases are a match to TRBD2. The V and J ends lost 3 bases and 1 base, in that order; junction bases with no gene match: 6. Germline loops: CDR1 SGHAT, CDR2 FQNNGV. The CDR3 extends over 16 amino acids. CDR3 residues: CASSLRGAVGTDTQYF. The CDR3 DNA sequence: TGTGCCAGCAGCTTGCGGGGGGCAGTTGGCACAGATACGCAGTATTTT.

CDR3 coding DNA: TGTGCCAGCAGCTTAGACATAAATCAGCCCCAGCATTTT. It yields the protein CASSLDINQPQHF. The J gene is TRBJ1-5, the V gene TRBV7-7; D gene ambiguous. CDR3 size: 13 residues. Per the germline V gene, CDR1 is SSHAT and CDR2 is FNYEAQ (reference sequence). The germline V and J ends were trimmed by 1 base and 4 bases, with 5 bases remaining between them.

The rearrangement links TRBV19 to TRBJ2-7; no clear D. Trimming shortened V by 0 bases and J by 8 bases, and 11 bases separated the two germline ends. Per germline, CDR1 LNHDA and CDR2 SQIVND (reference sequence). CDR3 length equals 13 residues. In DNA, the CDR3 is TGTGCCAGTAGTATAGATAGAGACTCCAAGCAGTACTTC. As protein: CASSIDRDSKQYF.

The chain joins TRBV18 to TRBJ1-6, with 8 bases fitting TRBD1. This CDR3 has 17 amino acids. V was clipped by 3 bases and J by 8 bases; unmatched bases: 12. The germline V gene encodes CDR1 KGHSH and CDR2 LQKENI. The CDR3 loop is CASSPPQAGGKDSPLHF. CDR3 sequence (DNA): TGTGCCAGCTCACCCCCGCAGGCAGGGGGCAAGGATTCACCCCTCCACTTT.

Comments on this clone: The same CDR3 arises from other DNA sequences in this sample as well. The chain combines TRBV6-1 with TRBJ1-1; TRBD1 agrees at 10 bases. Germline CDR1 is MNHNS and CDR2 is SASEGT. This CDR3 spans 12 amino acids. V trimming: 2 bases; J trimming: 10 bases; junction bases outside the gene matches: 1. CDR3 protein: CASSERTGGAFF. CDR3 DNA: TGTGCCAGCAGTGAAAGGACAGGGGGAGCTTTCTTT.